The 12 T cell receptor beta chains presented below share a single source sample, sequenced in a study of shared T cell receptors in the human thymus. TCRdb's table, derived via immunoSEQ multiplex PCR, lists solely in-frame clones and lacks some. This sample yields a few hundred thousand clones, of which approximately 95% are seen a single time; 0.015% to 0.025% belongs to the top ten. Material: thymocytes. The receptors originated from a human donor.

V usage is TRBV7-9 and J usage is TRBJ2-2, with D uncertain. Germline V gene lookup returns CDR1 SEHNR and CDR2 FQNEAQ (reference sequence). Trimming stripped 5 bases from V and 7 bases from J, with 8 bases between. The CDR3 runs 12 residues. CDR3 amino acids: CASSDVGGELFF. The DNA of the CDR3 is TGTGCCAGCAGCGACGTTGGCGGGGAGCTGTTTTTT.

Written as DNA, the CDR3 is TGTGCCAGTAGTCCAGGCGGGACTAGCTGGAACACCGGGGAGCTGTTTTTT. It yields the protein CASSPGGTSWNTGELFF. This chain links TRBV19 with TRBJ2-2, with TRBD2 matching over 9 bases. The CDR3 runs 17 residues. V shed 5 bases and J 1 base; nucleotides not matched to a gene: 8. Looked up from germline, CDR1 is LNHDA and CDR2 is SQIVND (reference sequence).

The rearrangement links TRBV4-2 to TRBJ1-2; D may be TRBD1 (5 bases). With 0 bases removed from V and 4 bases from J, the gap between germline ends came to 21 bases. The CDR3 spans 18 residues. Germline V gene sequence: CDR1 LGHNA, CDR2 YNFKEQ. The CDR3 nucleotides read TGTGCCAGCAGCCAAGACCCGACAACCGGGATTCAGGGCTATGGCTACACCTTC. The encoded protein is CASSQDPTTGIQGYGYTF.

This chain connects TRBV30 to TRBJ2-7; D unresolved. Trimming stripped 3 bases from V and 2 bases from J, with 8 bases between. This CDR3 has 12 amino acids. Per the germline V gene, CDR1 is GTSNPN and CDR2 is SVGIG (reference sequence). In DNA form, the CDR3 reads TGTGCCTGGAGCGGAGTTCCCTACGAGCAGTACTTC. Its translation: CAWSGVPYEQYF.

V gene TRBV7-9 combines with J gene TRBJ2-3; 7 nucleotides match TRBD2. The CDR3 is 15 amino acids. After removal of 7 bases from V and 5 bases from J, the junction contained 12 bases not matched to a gene. Germline V gene data show CDR1 as SEHNR and CDR2 as FQNEAQ (reference sequence). CDR3 region: CASNRRAGRVDTQYF. The CDR3, as DNA: TGTGCCAGCAACCGAAGAGCGGGGAGAGTAGATACGCAGTATTTT.

The chain is built from TRBV10-3 and TRBJ1-4, with a weak D call TRBD1 (5 bases). CDR1 ENHRY and CDR2 SYGVKD come from the germline V gene. V lost 8 bases, J lost 0 bases, and 13 bases lay in between. The CDR3 is 15 residues long. The CDR3 DNA sequence: TGTGCCATCTCAGGGTCAGGGTCAACTAATGAAAAACTGTTTTTT. It is translated as CAISGSGSTNEKLFF.

J is TRBJ2-2 and V is TRBV11-1; 12 positions agree with TRBD2. V lost 2 bases and J lost 6; bases outside the gene matches: 13. The CDR3 runs to 19 residues. Germline V gene lookup returns CDR1 SGHAT and CDR2 FQDESV (reference sequence). CDR3 loop: CASSLIRLAGGPESGELFF. The CDR3 DNA reads as TGTGCCAGCAGCTTAATTAGGCTAGCGGGAGGGCCGGAGTCCGGGGAGCTGTTTTTT.

CDR3 sequence (DNA): TGTGCCAGCAGTGTCCCACCACGTCGGCTGAATATAACTAATGAAAAACTGTTTTTT. Amino acid sequence: CASSVPPRRLNITNEKLFF. V is TRBV6-1 and J is TRBJ1-4; D ambiguous. This CDR3 spans 19 amino acids. The germline CDR1 and CDR2 sequences are MNHNS and SASEGT. V was trimmed by 4 bases and J by 1 base, leaving 22 bases between them.

The chain carries TRBV7-9 and TRBJ2-4; 15 bases agree with TRBD2. The CDR3 totals 17 residues. The J segment lost 9 bases and the V segment lost 1 base, leaving 7 bases of the junction unmatched. Germline V lookup: CDR1 SEHNR, CDR2 FQNEAQ (reference sequence). CDR3 protein: CASSLGTSGRVRSIQYF. CDR3 sequence (DNA): TGTGCCAGCAGCTTAGGGACTAGCGGGAGGGTGCGAAGCATTCAGTACTTC. Full variable domain (remainder filled in from reference TRBV7-9 and TRBJ2-4): DTGVSQNPRHKITKRGQNVTFRCDPISEHNRLYWYRQTLGQGPEFLTYFQNEAQLEKSRLLSDRFSAERPKGSFSTLEIQRTEQGDSAMYLCASSLGTSGRVRSIQYFGAGTRLSVL.

The rearrangement joins TRBV19 to TRBJ1-2; 7 positions agree with TRBD1. The CDR3 length is 14 residues. Trimming cost V 5 bases and J 4 bases; bases outside gene matches: 7. CDR1 is LNHDA and CDR2 is SQIVND in the germline V gene (reference sequence). The chain's CDR3 is CASSWTGGPYGYTF. CDR3 bases: TGTGCCAGTAGTTGGACAGGCGGACCCTATGGCTACACCTTC.

This clone has just one count. J is TRBJ1-4 and V is TRBV6-5, with 9 bases that match TRBD1. Germline V gene data show CDR1 as MNHEY and CDR2 as SVGAGI. The CDR3 spans 15 residues. The V and J ends lost 5 bases and 3 bases, in that order; junction bases with no gene match: 4. CDR3 DNA sequence: TGTGCCAGCAGTCGGGACAGGGAATCTAATGAAAAACTGTTTTTT. Protein: CASSRDRESNEKLFF.

The chain links TRBV18 to TRBJ2-3; D gene ambiguous. There are 12 residues in the CDR3. V lost 2 bases, J lost 1 base, and 1 base lay in between. Germline V lookup: CDR1 KGHSH, CDR2 LQKENI. The CDR3 reads CASSPGTDTQYF. In DNA, the CDR3 is TGTGCCAGCTCACCAGGCACAGATACGCAGTATTTT.